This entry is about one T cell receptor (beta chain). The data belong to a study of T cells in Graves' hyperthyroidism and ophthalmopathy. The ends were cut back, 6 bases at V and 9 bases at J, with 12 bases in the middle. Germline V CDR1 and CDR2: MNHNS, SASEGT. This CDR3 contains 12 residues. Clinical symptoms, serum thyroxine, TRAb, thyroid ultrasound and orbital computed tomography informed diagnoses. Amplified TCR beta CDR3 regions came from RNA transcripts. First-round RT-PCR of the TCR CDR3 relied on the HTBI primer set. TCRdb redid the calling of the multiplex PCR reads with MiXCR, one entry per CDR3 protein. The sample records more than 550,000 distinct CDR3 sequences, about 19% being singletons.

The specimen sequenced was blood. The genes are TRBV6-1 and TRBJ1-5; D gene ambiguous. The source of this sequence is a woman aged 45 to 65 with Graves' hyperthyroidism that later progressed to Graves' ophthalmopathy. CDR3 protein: CASSDPPGPQHF. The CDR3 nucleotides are TGTGCCAGCAGCGATCCACCGGGGCCCCAGCATTTT.